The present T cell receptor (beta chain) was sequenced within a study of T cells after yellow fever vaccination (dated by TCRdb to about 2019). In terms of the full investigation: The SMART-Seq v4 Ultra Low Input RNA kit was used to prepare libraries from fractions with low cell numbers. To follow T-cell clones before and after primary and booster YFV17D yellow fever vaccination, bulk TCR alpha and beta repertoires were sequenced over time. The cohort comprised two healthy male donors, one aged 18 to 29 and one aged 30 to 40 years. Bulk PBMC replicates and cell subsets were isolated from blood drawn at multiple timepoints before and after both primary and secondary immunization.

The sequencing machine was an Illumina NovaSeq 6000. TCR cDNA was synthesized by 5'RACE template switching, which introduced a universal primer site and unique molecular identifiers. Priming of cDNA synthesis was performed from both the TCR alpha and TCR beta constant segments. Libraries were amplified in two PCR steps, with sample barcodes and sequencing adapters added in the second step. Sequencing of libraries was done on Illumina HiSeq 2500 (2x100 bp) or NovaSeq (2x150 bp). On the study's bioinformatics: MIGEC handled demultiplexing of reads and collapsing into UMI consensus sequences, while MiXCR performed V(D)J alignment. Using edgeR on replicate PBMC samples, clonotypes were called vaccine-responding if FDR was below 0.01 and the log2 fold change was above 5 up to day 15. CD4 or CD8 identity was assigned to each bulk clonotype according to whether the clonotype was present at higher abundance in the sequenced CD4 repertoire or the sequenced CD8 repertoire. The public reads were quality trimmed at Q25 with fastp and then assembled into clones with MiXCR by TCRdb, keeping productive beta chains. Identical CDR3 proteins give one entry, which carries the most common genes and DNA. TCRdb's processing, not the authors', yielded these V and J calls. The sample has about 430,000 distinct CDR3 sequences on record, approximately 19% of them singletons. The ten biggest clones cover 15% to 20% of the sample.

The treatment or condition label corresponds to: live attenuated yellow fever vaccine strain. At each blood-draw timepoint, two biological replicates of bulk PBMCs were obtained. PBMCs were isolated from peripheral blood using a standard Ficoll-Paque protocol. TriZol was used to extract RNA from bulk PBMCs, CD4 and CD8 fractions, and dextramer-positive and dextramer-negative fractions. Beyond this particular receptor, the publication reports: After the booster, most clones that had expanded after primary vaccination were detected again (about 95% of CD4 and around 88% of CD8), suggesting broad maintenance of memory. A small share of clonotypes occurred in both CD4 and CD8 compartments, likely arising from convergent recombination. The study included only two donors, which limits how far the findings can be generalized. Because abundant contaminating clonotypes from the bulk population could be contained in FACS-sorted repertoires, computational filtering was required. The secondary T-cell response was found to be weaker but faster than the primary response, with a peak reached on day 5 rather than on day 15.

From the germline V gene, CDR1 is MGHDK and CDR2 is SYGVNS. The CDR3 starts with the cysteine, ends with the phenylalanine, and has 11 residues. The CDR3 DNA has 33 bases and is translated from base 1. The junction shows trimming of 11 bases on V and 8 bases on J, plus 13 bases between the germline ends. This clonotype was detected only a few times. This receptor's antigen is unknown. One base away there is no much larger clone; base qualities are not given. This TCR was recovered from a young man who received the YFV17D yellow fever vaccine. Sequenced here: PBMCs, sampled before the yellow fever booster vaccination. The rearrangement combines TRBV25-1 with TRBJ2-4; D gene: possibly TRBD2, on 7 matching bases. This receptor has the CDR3 CASRGGDIQYF. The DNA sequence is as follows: TGTGCCTCCCGAGGGGGGGACATTCAGTACTTC.